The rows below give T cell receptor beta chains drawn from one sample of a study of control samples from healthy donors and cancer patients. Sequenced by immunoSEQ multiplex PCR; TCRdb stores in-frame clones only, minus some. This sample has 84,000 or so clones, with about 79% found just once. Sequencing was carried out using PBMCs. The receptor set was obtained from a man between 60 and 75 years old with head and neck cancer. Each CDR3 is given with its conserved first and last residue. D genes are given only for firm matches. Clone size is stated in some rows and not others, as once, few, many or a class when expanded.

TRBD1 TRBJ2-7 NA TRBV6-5 CASSYGDRGYEQYF TGTGCCAGCAGTTACGGTGACAGGGGGTACGAGCAGTACTTC
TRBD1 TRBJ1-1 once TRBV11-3 CASSLGYRGLFTEAFF TGTGCCAGCAGCTTAGGGTACAGGGGGCTATTCACTGAAGCTTTCTTT
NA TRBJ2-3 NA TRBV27 CASSSGVRAQSADTQYF TGTGCCAGCAGTTCAGGCGTTAGGGCACAGTCCGCAGATACGCAGTATTTT
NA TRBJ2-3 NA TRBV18 CASSPTSGAWGGTQYF TGTGCCAGCTCACCAACCTCGGGGGCATGGGGCGGCACGCAGTATTTT
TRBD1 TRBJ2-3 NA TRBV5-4 CASSPDRGQGTQYF TGTGCCAGCAGCCCTGACAGGGGGCAGGGTACGCAGTATTTT
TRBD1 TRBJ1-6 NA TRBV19 CASSEQGVRGSPLHF TGTGCCAGTAGCGAGCAGGGGGTAAGGGGCTCACCCCTCCACTTT
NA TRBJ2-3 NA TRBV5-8 CASSAARLSLLHTDTQYF TGTGCCAGCAGCGCCGCCAGACTGTCGCTCCTTCACACAGATACGCAGTATTTT
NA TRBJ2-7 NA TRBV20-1 CSANQGIEQYF TGCAGTGCCAACCAAGGGATCGAGCAGTACTTC
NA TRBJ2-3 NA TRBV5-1 CASSTTGSGTDTQYF TGCGCCAGCAGCACAACAGGGAGCGGCACAGATACGCAGTATTTT
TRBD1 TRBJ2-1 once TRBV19 CASSSQGAFDEQFF TGTGCCAGTAGTAGCCAGGGGGCTTTCGATGAGCAGTTCTTC
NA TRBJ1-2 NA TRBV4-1 CASSYGTNIYGYTF TGCGCCAGCAGCTACGGGACAAACATTTATGGCTACACCTTC
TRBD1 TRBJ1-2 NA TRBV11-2 CASSRGQGHGYTF TGTGCCAGCAGCCGCGGACAGGGACATGGCTACACCTTC
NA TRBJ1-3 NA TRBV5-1 CASSFLAGRPGNTIYF TGCGCCAGCAGCTTCCTGGCCGGCCGACCTGGAAACACCATATATTTT
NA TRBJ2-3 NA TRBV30 CAWRRTAADTQYF TGTGCCTGGAGACGGACGGCCGCAGATACGCAGTATTTT
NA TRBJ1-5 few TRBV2 CASKGDSNQPQHF TGTGCCAGCAAGGGGGATAGCAATCAGCCCCAGCATTTT
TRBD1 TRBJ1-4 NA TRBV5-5 CASSPRRDRPNEKLFF TGTGCCAGCAGCCCTCGTAGGGACAGACCAAATGAAAAACTGTTTTTT
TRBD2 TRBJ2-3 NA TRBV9 CASSQRMGEGPGTQYF TGTGCCAGCAGCCAAAGGATGGGGGAGGGCCCTGGTACGCAGTATTTT
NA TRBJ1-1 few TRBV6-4 CASSLDRGTEAFF TGTGCCAGCAGTCTTGACAGAGGCACTGAAGCTTTCTTT
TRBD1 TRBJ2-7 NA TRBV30 CAWKPGQQSYEQYF TGTGCCTGGAAGCCGGGACAGCAATCCTACGAGCAGTACTTC
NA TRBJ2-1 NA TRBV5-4 CASSFLAEQFF TGTGCCAGCAGCTTCCTAGCGGAGCAGTTCTTC
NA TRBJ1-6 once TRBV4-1 CASSQAGNTYNSPLHF TGCGCCAGCAGCCAAGCGGGAAACACCTATAATTCACCCCTCCACTTT
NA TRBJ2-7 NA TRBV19 CASSIDREGEQYF TGTGCCAGTAGTATAGATCGGGAAGGGGAGCAGTACTTC
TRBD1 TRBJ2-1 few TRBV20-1 CSASNRGRAASEQFF TGCAGTGCTAGTAACAGGGGCCGAGCAGCGTCTGAGCAGTTCTTC
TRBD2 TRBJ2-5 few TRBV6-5 CASSGLAAQETQYF TGTGCCAGCAGCGGACTAGCGGCTCAAGAGACCCAGTACTTC
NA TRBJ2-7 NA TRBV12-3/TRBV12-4 CASSSGIEQYF TGTGCCAGCAGCTCAGGGATCGAGCAGTACTTC
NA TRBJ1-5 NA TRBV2 CASRGVGNNQPQHF TGTGCCAGCAGGGGAGTGGGGAACAATCAGCCCCAGCATTTT
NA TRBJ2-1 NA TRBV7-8 CASSLGRIWGSYNEQFF TGTGCCAGCAGCTTAGGCCGTATATGGGGCTCCTACAATGAGCAGTTCTTC
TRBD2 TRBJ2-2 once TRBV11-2 CASSLALGLAGGRAGELFF TGTGCCAGCAGCTTAGCCCTTGGACTAGCGGGAGGTAGGGCCGGGGAGCTGTTTTTT
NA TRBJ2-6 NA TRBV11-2 CASSLERTARAYSGANVLTF TGTGCCAGCAGCTTAGAAAGGACGGCCAGGGCCTACTCTGGGGCCAACGTCCTGACTTTC
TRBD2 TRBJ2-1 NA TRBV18 CASSPVSSGSNEQFF TGTGCCAGCTCACCGGTGTCTAGCGGGAGCAATGAGCAGTTCTTC
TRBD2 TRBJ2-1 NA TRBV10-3 CAARTSGGSYNEQFF TGTGCCGCACGGACTAGCGGAGGCTCCTACAATGAGCAGTTCTTC
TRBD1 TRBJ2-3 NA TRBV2 CASREGHRGGGDTQYF TGTGCCAGCAGAGAAGGGCACAGGGGTGGAGGAGATACGCAGTATTTT
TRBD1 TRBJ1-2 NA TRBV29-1 CSVGTDYGYTF TGCAGCGTCGGGACAGACTATGGCTACACCTTC
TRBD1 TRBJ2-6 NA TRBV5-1 CASSPGTGANVLTF TGCGCCAGCAGCCCTGGGACAGGTGCCAACGTCCTGACTTTC
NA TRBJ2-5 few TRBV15 CATSREVGETQYF TGTGCCACCAGCAGAGAGGTGGGAGAGACCCAGTACTTC
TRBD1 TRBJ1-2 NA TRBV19 CASSDRGDYGYTF TGTGCCAGTAGTGACAGGGGGGACTATGGCTACACCTTC
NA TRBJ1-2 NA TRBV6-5 CASRSTSYGYTF TGTGCCAGCAGGTCAACATCTTATGGCTACACCTTC
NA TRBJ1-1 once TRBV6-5 CASSYAVDENTEAFF TGTGCCAGCAGTTACGCGGTTGACGAGAACACTGAAGCTTTCTTT
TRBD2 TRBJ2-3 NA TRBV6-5 CASTRTGGSTDTQYF TGTGCCAGCACCAGGACGGGGGGAAGTACAGATACGCAGTATTTT
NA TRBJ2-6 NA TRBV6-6 CASSINGANVLTF TGTGCCAGCAGCATTAATGGGGCCAACGTCCTGACTTTC
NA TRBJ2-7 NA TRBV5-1 CASSLARGEYEQYF TGCGCCAGCAGCTTAGCCCGGGGTGAATACGAGCAGTACTTC
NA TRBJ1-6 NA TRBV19 CASTWTYNSPLHF TGTGCCAGTACGTGGACCTATAATTCACCCCTCCACTTT